This T cell receptor beta chain was captured in a study of blood T cell repertoires in COVID-19. Repertoires were generated with immunoSEQ multiplex PCR, while TCRdb's copy carries only in-frame clones and drops some. The sample carries about 400,000 clones, around nine tenths recorded once. V was trimmed by 2 bases and J by 0 bases, leaving 8 bases between them. The CDR3 has 14 residues. Germline-derived CDR1 and CDR2 are SGHDT and YYEEEE. The chain recombines TRBV5-6 with TRBJ2-5; D unclear. The sequencing sample was made of peripheral blood. The receptor comes from a human donor in a cohort sampled during active COVID-19. CDR3 loop: CASSLDGYQETQYF. CDR3 DNA: TGTGCCAGCAGCTTAGACGGGTACCAAGAGACCCAGTACTTC. The complete variable domain, with remaining parts taken from reference TRBV5-6 and TRBJ2-5, reads DAGVTQSPTHLIKTRGQQVTLRCSPKSGHDTVSWYQQALGQGPQFIFQYYEEEERQRGNFPDRFSGHQFPNYSSELNVNALLLGDSALYLCASSLDGYQETQYFGPGTRLLVL.